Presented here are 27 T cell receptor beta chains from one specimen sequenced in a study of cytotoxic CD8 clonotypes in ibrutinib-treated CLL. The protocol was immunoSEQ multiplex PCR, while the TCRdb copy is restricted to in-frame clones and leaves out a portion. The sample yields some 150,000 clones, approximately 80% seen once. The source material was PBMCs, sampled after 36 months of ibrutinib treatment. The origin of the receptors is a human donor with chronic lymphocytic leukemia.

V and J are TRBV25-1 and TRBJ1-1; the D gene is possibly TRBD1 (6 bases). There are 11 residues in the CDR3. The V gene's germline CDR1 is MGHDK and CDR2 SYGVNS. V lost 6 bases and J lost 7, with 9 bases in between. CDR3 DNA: TGTGCCAGCAGGGCGGACAGTGAAGCTTTCTTT. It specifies CASRADSEAFF.

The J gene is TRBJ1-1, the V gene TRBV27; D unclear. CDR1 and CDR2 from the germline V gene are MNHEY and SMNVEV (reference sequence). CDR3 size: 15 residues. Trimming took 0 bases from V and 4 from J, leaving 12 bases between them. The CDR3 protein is CASSLSIRAGTEAFF. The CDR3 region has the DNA TGTGCCAGCAGTTTATCGATAAGGGCTGGCACTGAAGCTTTCTTT.

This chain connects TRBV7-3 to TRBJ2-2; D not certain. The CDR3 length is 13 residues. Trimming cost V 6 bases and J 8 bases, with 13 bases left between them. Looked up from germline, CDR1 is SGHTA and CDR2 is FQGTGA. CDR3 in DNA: TGTGCCAGCAGTATAAACGGAGTAGGGGAGCTGTTTTTT. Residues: CASSINGVGELFF.

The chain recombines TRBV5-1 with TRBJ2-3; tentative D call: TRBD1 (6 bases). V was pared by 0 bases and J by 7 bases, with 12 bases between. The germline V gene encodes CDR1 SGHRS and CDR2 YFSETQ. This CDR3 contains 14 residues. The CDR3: CASSLEQGWYTQYF. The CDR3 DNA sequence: TGCGCCAGCAGCTTGGAACAGGGTTGGTATACGCAGTATTTT. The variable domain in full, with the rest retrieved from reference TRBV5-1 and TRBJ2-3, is KAGVTQTPRYLIKTRGQQVTLSCSPISGHRSVSWYQQTPGQGLQFLFEYFSETQRNKGNFPGRFSGRQFSNSRSEMNVSTLELGDSALYLCASSLEQGWYTQYFGPGTRLTVL.

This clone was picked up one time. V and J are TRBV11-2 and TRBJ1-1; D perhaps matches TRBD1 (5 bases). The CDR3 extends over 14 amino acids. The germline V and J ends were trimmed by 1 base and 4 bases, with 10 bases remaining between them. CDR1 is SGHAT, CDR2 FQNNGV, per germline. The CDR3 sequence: CASSLVMRGTEAFF. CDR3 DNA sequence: TGTGCCAGCAGCTTAGTTATGAGGGGCACTGAAGCTTTCTTT.

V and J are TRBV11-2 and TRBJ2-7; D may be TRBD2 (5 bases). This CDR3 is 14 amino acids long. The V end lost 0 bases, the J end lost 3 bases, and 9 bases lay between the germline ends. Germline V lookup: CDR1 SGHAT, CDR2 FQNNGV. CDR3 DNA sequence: TGTGCCAGCAGCTTAGATCGGGGATTCTACGAGCAGTACTTC. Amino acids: CASSLDRGFYEQYF.

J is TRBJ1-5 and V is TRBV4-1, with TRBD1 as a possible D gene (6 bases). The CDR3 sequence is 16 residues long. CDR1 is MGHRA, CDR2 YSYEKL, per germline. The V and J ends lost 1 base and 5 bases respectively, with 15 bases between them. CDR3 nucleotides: TGCGCCAGCAGCCAAGGGAGAATAGGGGGAGATCAGCCCCAGCATTTT. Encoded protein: CASSQGRIGGDQPQHF.

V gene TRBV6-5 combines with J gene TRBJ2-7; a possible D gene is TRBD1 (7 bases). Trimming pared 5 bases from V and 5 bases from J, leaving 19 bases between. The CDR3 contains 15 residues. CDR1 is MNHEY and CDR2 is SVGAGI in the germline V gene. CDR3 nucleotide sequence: TGTGCCAGCAGTACGGGAGACAGGGTTATCCACGAGCAGTACTTC. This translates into CASSTGDRVIHEQYF.

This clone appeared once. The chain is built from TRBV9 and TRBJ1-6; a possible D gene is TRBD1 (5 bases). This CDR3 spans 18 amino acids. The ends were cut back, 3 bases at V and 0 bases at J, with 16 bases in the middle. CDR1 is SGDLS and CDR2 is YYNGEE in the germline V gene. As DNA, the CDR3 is TGTGCCAGCAGCGCCACCTGGGACGGGAGCTCCTATAATTCACCCCTCCACTTT. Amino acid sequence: CASSATWDGSSYNSPLHF.

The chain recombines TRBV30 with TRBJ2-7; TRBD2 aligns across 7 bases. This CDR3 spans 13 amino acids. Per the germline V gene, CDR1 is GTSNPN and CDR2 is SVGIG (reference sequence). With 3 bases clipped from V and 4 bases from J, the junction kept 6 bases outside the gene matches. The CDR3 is CAWSHQGGYEQYF. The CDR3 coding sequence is TGTGCCTGGAGCCACCAGGGAGGGTACGAGCAGTACTTC.

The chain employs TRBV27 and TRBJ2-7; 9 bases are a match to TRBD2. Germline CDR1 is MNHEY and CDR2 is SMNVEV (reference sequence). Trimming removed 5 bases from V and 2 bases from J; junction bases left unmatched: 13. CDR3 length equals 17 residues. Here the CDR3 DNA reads TGTGCCAGCAGTCTCCCCTGGAGGTGCGGGAGGGCCTACGAGCAGTACTTC. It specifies CASSLPWRCGRAYEQYF.

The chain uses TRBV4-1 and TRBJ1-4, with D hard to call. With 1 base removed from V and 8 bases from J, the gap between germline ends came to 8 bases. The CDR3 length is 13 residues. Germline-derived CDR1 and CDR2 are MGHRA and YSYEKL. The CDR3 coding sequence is TGCGCCAGCAGCCAAGCGTTGGGAGAAAAACTGTTTTTT. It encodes CASSQALGEKLFF.

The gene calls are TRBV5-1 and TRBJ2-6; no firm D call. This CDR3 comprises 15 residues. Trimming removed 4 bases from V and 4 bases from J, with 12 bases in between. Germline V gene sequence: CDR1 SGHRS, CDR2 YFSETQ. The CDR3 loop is CASSMTVYGANVLTF. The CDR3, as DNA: TGCGCCAGCAGCATGACGGTGTACGGGGCCAACGTCCTGACTTTC. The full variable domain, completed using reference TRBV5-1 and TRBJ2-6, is KAGVTQTPRYLIKTRGQQVTLSCSPISGHRSVSWYQQTPGQGLQFLFEYFSETQRNKGNFPGRFSGRQFSNSRSEMNVSTLELGDSALYLCASSMTVYGANVLTFGAGSRLTVL.

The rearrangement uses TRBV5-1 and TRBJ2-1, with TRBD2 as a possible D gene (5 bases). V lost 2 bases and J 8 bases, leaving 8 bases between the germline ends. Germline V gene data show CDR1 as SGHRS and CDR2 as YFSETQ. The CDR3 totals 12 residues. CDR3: CASSFLAYEQFF. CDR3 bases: TGCGCCAGCAGCTTCCTAGCATATGAGCAGTTCTTC.

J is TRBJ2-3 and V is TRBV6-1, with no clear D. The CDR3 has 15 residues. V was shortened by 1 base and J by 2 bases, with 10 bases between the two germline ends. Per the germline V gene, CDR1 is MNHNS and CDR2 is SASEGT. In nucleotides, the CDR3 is TGTGCCAGCAGTGAAGACTGGCGGAACACAGATACGCAGTATTTT. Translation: CASSEDWRNTDTQYF.

The CDR3 is CASSLSSIYEQYF. The CDR3 DNA is TGTGCCAGCAGTTTGAGTAGTATCTACGAGCAGTACTTC. The J gene is TRBJ2-7, the V gene TRBV28; no clear D. The V gene's germline CDR1 is MDHEN and CDR2 SYDVKM. With 3 bases removed from V and 3 bases from J, the gap between germline ends came to 9 bases. This CDR3 contains 13 residues.

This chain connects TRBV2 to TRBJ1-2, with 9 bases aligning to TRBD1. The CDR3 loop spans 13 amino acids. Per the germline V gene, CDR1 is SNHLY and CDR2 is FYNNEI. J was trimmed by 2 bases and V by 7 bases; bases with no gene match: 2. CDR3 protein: CASTGTGNYGYTF. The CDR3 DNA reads TGTGCCAGCACCGGGACAGGGAACTATGGCTACACCTTC. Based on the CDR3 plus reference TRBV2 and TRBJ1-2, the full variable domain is EPEVTQTPSHQVTQMGQEVILRCVPISNHLYFYWYRQILGQKVEFLVSFYNNEISEKSEIFDDQFSVERPDGSNFTLKIRSTKLEDSAMYFCASTGTGNYGYTFGSGTRLTVV.

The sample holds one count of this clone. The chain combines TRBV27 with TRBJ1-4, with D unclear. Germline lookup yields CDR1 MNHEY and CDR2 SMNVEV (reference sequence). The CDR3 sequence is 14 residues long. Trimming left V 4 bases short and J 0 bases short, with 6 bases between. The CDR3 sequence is CASSWSATNEKLFF. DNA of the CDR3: TGTGCCAGCAGTTGGAGCGCAACTAATGAAAAACTGTTTTTT.

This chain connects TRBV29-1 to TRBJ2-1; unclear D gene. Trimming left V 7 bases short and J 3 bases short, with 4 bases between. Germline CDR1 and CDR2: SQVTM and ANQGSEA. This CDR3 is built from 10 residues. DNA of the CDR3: TGCAGCGGCGGCTACAATGAGCAGTTCTTC. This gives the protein CSGGYNEQFF.

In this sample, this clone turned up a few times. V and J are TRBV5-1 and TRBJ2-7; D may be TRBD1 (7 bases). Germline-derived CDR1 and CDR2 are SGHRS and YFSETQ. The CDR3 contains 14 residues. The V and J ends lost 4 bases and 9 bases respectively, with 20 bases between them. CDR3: CASSTGQPPGVQYF. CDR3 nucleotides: TGCGCCAGCAGCACGGGACAGCCCCCGGGGGTGCAGTACTTC.

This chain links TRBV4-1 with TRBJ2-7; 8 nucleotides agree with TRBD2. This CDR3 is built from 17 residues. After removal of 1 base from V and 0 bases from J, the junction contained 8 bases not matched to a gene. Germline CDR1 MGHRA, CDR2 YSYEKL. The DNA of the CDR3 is TGCGCCAGCAGCCAAGTACTAGCGGCCTGGAGCTCCTACGAGCAGTACTTC. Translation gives CASSQVLAAWSSYEQYF.

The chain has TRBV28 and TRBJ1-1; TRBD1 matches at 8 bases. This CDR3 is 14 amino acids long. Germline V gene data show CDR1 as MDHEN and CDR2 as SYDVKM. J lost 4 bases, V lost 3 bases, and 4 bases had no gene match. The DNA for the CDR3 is TGTGCCAGCAGTTTTTCGGACAGGGTCACTGAAGCTTTCTTT. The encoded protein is CASSFSDRVTEAFF.

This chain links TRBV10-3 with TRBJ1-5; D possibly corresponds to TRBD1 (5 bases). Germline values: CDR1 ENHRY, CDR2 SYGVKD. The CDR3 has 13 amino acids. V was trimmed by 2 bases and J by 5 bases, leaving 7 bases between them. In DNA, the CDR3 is TGTGCCATCAGTGAGAGAGGGGATCAGCCCCAGCATTTT. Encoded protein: CAISERGDQPQHF.

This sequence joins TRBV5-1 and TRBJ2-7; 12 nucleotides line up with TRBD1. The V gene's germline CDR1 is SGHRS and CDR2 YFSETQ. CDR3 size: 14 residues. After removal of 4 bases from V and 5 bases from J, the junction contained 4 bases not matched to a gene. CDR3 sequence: CASSPGQGAHEQYF. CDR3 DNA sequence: TGCGCCAGCAGCCCGGGACAGGGGGCGCACGAGCAGTACTTC.

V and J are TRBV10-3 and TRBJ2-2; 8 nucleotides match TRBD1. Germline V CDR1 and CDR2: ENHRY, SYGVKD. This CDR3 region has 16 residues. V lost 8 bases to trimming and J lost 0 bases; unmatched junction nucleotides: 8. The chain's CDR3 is CAIEAGGPSNTGELFF. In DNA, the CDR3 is TGTGCCATCGAGGCAGGGGGCCCCTCGAACACCGGGGAGCTGTTTTTT.

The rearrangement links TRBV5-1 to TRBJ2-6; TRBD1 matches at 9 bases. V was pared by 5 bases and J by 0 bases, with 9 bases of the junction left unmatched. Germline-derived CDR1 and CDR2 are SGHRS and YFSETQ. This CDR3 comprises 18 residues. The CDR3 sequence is CASSPMTGGSSGANVLTF. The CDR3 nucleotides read TGCGCCAGCAGTCCTATGACAGGGGGGAGCTCTGGGGCCAACGTCCTGACTTTC.

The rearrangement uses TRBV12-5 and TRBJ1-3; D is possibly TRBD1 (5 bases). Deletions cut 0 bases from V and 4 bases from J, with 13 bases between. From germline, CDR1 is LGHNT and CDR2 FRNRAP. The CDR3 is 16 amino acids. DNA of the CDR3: TGTGCTAGTGGTTTGGTTTCTCCAGGGAGCGGAAACACCATATATTTT. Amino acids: CASGLVSPGSGNTIYF.